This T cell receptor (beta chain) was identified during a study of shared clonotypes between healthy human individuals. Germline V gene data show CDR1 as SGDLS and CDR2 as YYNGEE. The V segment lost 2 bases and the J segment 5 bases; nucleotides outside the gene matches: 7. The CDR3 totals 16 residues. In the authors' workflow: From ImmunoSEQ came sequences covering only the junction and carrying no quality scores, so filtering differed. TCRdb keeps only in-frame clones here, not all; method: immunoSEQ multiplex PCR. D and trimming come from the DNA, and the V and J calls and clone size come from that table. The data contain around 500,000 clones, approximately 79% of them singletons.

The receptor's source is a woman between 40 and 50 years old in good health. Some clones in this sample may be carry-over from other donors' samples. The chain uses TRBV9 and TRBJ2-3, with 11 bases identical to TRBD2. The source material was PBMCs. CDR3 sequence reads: CASSVGTSGRRDTQYF. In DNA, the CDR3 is TGTGCCAGCAGCGTGGGGACTAGCGGACGTAGAGATACGCAGTATTTT.